This TCR beta chain was observed in a study of T cell changes during pregnancy in multiple sclerosis. Here immunoSEQ multiplex PCR was the method, and the copy in TCRdb shows in-frame clones only, minus some. There are 90,000 to 100,000 clones in the sample; approximately 92% occur only once, and approximately 1.5% lies in the top ten. The germline V gene has CDR1 SGHKS and CDR2 YYEKEE (reference sequence). CDR3 length: 14 amino acids. Trimming shortened V by 4 bases and J by 4 bases, and 12 bases separated the two germline ends. The chain carries TRBV5-5 and TRBJ1-5, with a tentative D call TRBD1 (6 bases). This receptor was identified in a female donor with multiple sclerosis, enrolled in a pregnancy study. The specimen comprised peripheral blood, sampled in the first trimester of pregnancy. Here the CDR3 reads CASSHHRENQPQHF. The CDR3 nucleotides read TGTGCCAGCAGCCACCACAGGGAGAATCAGCCCCAGCATTTT.